The 22 T cell receptor beta chains presented below share a single source sample, sequenced in a study of control samples from healthy donors and cancer patients. Sequencing used immunoSEQ multiplex PCR; TCRdb keeps in-frame clones, though not all of them. The data hold some 150,000 clones, with 75% to 90% observed a single time. Sequenced material: blood. These receptors originate from a man aged 25-45 years in good health.

About this clone: The sample contains more than one DNA sequence encoding this CDR3. This chain connects TRBV9 to TRBJ2-7, with 7 nucleotides matching TRBD1. J gave up 3 bases and V 0 bases, and 6 bases lay outside the gene matches. CDR3 size: 15 residues. CDR1 is SGDLS, CDR2 YYNGEE, per germline. The CDR3 DNA reads as TGTGCCAGCAGCGTAGATGGGACAGAAAGCTACGAGCAGTACTTC. This encodes CASSVDGTESYEQYF.

This chain uses TRBV4-3 with TRBJ2-4, with D tentatively TRBD1 (5 bases). Trimming pared 3 bases from V and 7 bases from J, leaving 10 bases between. CDR1 is LGHNA, CDR2 YSLEER, per germline. The CDR3 runs to 13 residues. The CDR3: CASSQKGANIQYF. The CDR3 nucleotides read TGCGCCAGCAGCCAGAAAGGGGCGAACATTCAGTACTTC.

The chain has TRBV7-6 and TRBJ1-6; D gene ambiguous. Germline CDR1 and CDR2: SGHVS and FNYEAQ. Trimming took 1 base from V and 0 from J, leaving 22 bases between them. The CDR3 runs to 21 residues. CDR3 DNA sequence: TGTGCCAGCAGCTTAGAGTTGGTTTCGGGTGGAAGAAGCTCCTATAATTCACCCCTCCACTTT. Its protein product is CASSLELVSGGRSSYNSPLHF.

This chain joins TRBV5-1 and TRBJ1-5; D ambiguous. Germline V CDR1 and CDR2: SGHRS, YFSETQ. The CDR3 has 13 residues. The V end was cut by 5 bases, the J end by 1 base, with 7 bases between. The CDR3 region is CASRLASNQPQHF. DNA of the CDR3: TGCGCCAGCAGGCTGGCCAGCAATCAGCCCCAGCATTTT.

The CDR3 region has the DNA TGTGCCAGTAGCGACAGGGGGAGTTACTACAATGAGCAGTTCTTC. It encodes CASSDRGSYYNEQFF. The chain is built from TRBV19 and TRBJ2-1; 9 bases line up with TRBD1. V shed 6 bases and J 3 bases; nucleotides not matched to a gene: 6. CDR3 length: 15 residues. The germline CDR1 and CDR2 sequences are LNHDA and SQIVND (reference sequence).

The rearrangement joins TRBV3-1 (or the pseudogene TRBV3-2) to TRBJ1-5, with D unclear. The CDR3 contains 14 residues. The V gene's germline CDR1 is LGHDT and CDR2 YNNKEL (reference sequence). V was cut by 5 bases and J by 0 bases, with 8 bases left in between. The CDR3 protein is CASSYGNSNQPQHF. DNA for the CDR3: TGTGCCAGCAGCTACGGGAATAGCAATCAGCCCCAGCATTTT.

This rearrangement joins TRBV7-2 to TRBJ1-5; D remains ambiguous. V lost 1 base and J lost 7, with 8 bases in between. This CDR3 spans 13 amino acids. Germline V gene sequence: CDR1 SGHTA, CDR2 FQGNSA. The CDR3 DNA is TGTGCCAGCAGCTTAGATTCTATACAGCCCCAGCATTTT. Encoded protein: CASSLDSIQPQHF. Using reference TRBV7-2 and TRBJ1-5 for the parts outside the CDR3, the full variable domain is GAGVSQSPSNKVTEKGKDVELRCDPISGHTALYWYRQSLGQGLEFLIYFQGNSAPDKSGLPSDRFSAERTGGSVSTLTIQRTQQEDSAVYLCASSLDSIQPQHFGDGTRLSIL.

This clone has more than one count but fewer than ten. This rearrangement joins TRBV7-2 to TRBJ2-7, with D unclear. Germline V CDR1 and CDR2: SGHTA, FQGNSA. This CDR3 is 13 amino acids long. The V end lost 1 base, the J end lost 4 bases, and 8 bases lay between the germline ends. CDR3 sequence reads: CASSLEVNYEQYF. CDR3 sequence (DNA): TGTGCCAGCAGCTTAGAGGTGAATTACGAGCAGTACTTC.

The V gene is TRBV2, the J gene TRBJ1-5; a possible D gene is TRBD1 (6 bases). Trimming shortened V by 8 bases and J by 1 base, and 9 bases separated the two germline ends. Germline V lookup: CDR1 SNHLY, CDR2 FYNNEI. This CDR3 has 13 amino acids. This chain's CDR3 is CASRGHSNQPQHF. Here the CDR3 DNA reads TGTGCCAGCCGGGGACACAGCAATCAGCCCCAGCATTTT.

This clone showed up just once. J is TRBJ2-3 and V is TRBV18, with D possibly TRBD1 on 6 matching bases. Germline CDR1 reads KGHSH; CDR2 reads LQKENI. Between the trimmed V and J ends, which lost 8 bases and 2 bases, there was a span of 11 bases. This CDR3 contains 13 residues. The CDR3 nucleotides are TGTGCCAGCCGCAGGGGTGTCACAGATACGCAGTATTTT. Translated: CASRRGVTDTQYF.

This clone was picked up one time. The chain couples TRBV4-3 to TRBJ1-2; D unresolved. Deletions cut 1 base from V and 3 bases from J, with 12 bases between. CDR3 length equals 15 residues. The germline gives CDR1 LGHNA, CDR2 YSLEER. The CDR3 protein is CASSQVYPGHYGYTF. In nucleotides, the CDR3 is TGCGCCAGCAGCCAAGTTTATCCAGGCCACTATGGCTACACCTTC.

The chain joins TRBV9 to TRBJ1-4, with TRBD1 matching 7 bases. This CDR3 has 17 residues. In germline, CDR1 is SGDLS, CDR2 YYNGEE. Germline trimming cut 0 bases from V and 4 bases from J; bases unmatched to any gene: 9. The CDR3 region has the DNA TGTGCCAGCAGCGTAGATCCGGTAACAGGGGATAATGAAAAACTGTTTTTT. Its translation: CASSVDPVTGDNEKLFF. Full variable domain (missing parts from reference TRBV9 and TRBJ1-4): DSGVTQTPKHLITATGQRVTLRCSPRSGDLSVYWYQQSLDQGLQFLIQYYNGEERAKGNILERFSAQQFPDLHSELNLSSLELGDSALYFCASSVDPVTGDNEKLFFGSGTQLSVL.

This clone was seen at least ten times. The V and J genes are TRBV7-9 and TRBJ1-2; 8 bases are a match to TRBD1. J gave up 10 bases and V 5 bases, and 6 bases lay outside the gene matches. From germline, CDR1 is SEHNR and CDR2 FQNEAQ (reference sequence). This CDR3 has 12 amino acids. CDR3 DNA: TGTGCCAGCAGCCGCCGGACAGGGCCCTACACCTTC. Amino acids: CASSRRTGPYTF.

This chain connects TRBV7-9 to TRBJ2-5; TRBD1 matches at 10 bases. Germline V gene data show CDR1 as SEHNR and CDR2 as FQNEAQ (reference sequence). The CDR3 is 16 residues long. Trimming cost V 5 bases and J 1 base; bases outside gene matches: 7. The DNA for the CDR3 is TGTGCCAGCAGCACAGGGGACAGGGGTCTCCAAGAGACCCAGTACTTC. Protein product: CASSTGDRGLQETQYF.

This clone was seen ten or more times. An end of the junction differs from the germline gene, which may be a read error. The sample contains more than one DNA sequence encoding this CDR3. The chain links TRBV18 to TRBJ1-2, with D perhaps matching TRBD1 (5 bases). This CDR3 spans 13 amino acids. CDR1 is KGHSH and CDR2 is LQKENI in the germline V gene. This CDR3 is CASSPRGGDGYTF. CDR3 nucleotides: TGTGCCAGCTCCCCACGGGGAGGGGATGGCTACACCTTC.

The chain has TRBV7-2 and TRBJ2-3; 13 nucleotides line up with TRBD2. CDR3 size: 13 residues. V lost 11 bases to trimming and J lost 6 bases; unmatched junction nucleotides: 5. From germline, CDR1 is SGHTA and CDR2 FQGNSA. The CDR3 protein is CAGMTSGGDTQYF. The CDR3 DNA reads as TGTGCCGGAATGACTAGCGGGGGGGATACGCAGTATTTT.

This sequence joins TRBV9 and TRBJ1-2; a possible D gene is TRBD1 (5 bases). The germline gives CDR1 SGDLS, CDR2 YYNGEE. The CDR3 has 15 residues. With 0 bases removed from V and 1 base from J, the gap between germline ends came to 10 bases. CDR3 DNA: TGTGCCAGCAGCGTAGCGGAGGGGAGTAACTATGGCTACACCTTC. It codes for CASSVAEGSNYGYTF.

This clone was detected once. This rearrangement joins TRBV15 to TRBJ2-3; 9 bases are shared with TRBD2. V shed 0 bases, J shed 0 bases, and the junction held 4 bases outside the gene matches. CDR1 and CDR2 (germline): LNHNV, YYDKDF (reference sequence). The CDR3 loop spans 17 amino acids. This chain's CDR3 is CATSRESSGISTDTQYF. CDR3 in DNA: TGTGCCACCAGCAGAGAATCTAGCGGGATCAGCACAGATACGCAGTATTTT.

The chain combines TRBV27 with TRBJ2-2, with 11 nucleotides matching TRBD2. With 6 bases clipped from V and 4 bases from J, the junction kept 1 base outside the gene matches. The CDR3 runs 14 residues. Germline assignment: CDR1 MNHEY and CDR2 SMNVEV (reference sequence). CDR3 sequence: CASRGLAGTGELFF. Written as DNA, the CDR3 is TGTGCCAGCAGAGGACTAGCGGGCACCGGGGAGCTGTTTTTT.

This chain uses TRBV5-8 with TRBJ1-5, with no clear D. The CDR3 has 15 residues. CDR1 SGHTS and CDR2 YDEGEE come from the germline V gene. V gave up 2 bases and J gave up 2 bases, with 11 bases separating them. The CDR3 reads CASSFNRRGNQPQHF. The CDR3 region has the DNA TGTGCCAGCAGCTTTAATCGGCGGGGCAATCAGCCCCAGCATTTT. Using reference TRBV5-8 and TRBJ1-5 for the parts outside the CDR3, the full variable domain is EAGVTQSPTHLIKTRGQQATLRCSPISGHTSVYWYQQALGLGLQFLLWYDEGEERNRGNFPPRFSGRQFPNYSSELNVNALELEDSALYLCASSFNRRGNQPQHFGDGTRLSIL.

This clone has just a few counts. V usage is TRBV5-1 and J usage is TRBJ1-2; D possibly corresponds to TRBD1 (6 bases). Germline lookup yields CDR1 SGHRS and CDR2 YFSETQ. The V end was cut by 0 bases, the J end by 7 bases, with 16 bases between. The CDR3 totals 15 residues. As DNA, the CDR3 is TGCGCCAGCAGCTTGGAACAGGGATCCTCTCGTGGCTACACCTTC. Translation gives CASSLEQGSSRGYTF. The entire variable domain, with the rest obtained from reference TRBV5-1 and TRBJ1-2, is as follows: KAGVTQTPRYLIKTRGQQVTLSCSPISGHRSVSWYQQTPGQGLQFLFEYFSETQRNKGNFPGRFSGRQFSNSRSEMNVSTLELGDSALYLCASSLEQGSSRGYTFGSGTRLTVV.

This clone was counted once. The rearrangement links TRBV24-1 to TRBJ1-4; no clear D. CDR1 and CDR2 from the germline V gene are KGHDR and SFDVKD. This CDR3 has 13 residues. V was shortened by 2 bases and J by 6 bases, with 6 bases between the two germline ends. CDR3 in amino acids: CATSDSGDEKLFF. The CDR3 DNA reads TGTGCCACCAGTGATTCAGGCGATGAAAAACTGTTTTTT.